The present T cell receptor (beta chain) was sequenced within a study of cytomegalovirus exposure and HLA in healthy donors. Notes on the study in general: Despite most TCR sequences being rare, some public TCRs occurred in many donors. A previous analysis found most TCR beta V segments productive roughly 87% or roughly 30% of the time.

CDR1 MNHNY and CDR2 SVGAGI come from the germline V gene (reference sequence). V was clipped by 4 bases and J by 2 bases, with 9 bases between them. The CDR3 spans 14 residues. As regards this clone: Its antigen remains unidentified.

PCR employed 60 Vbeta and 13 Jbeta primers. In the study's own analysis: An analysis performed later counted about 80 million unique TCR beta chains (roughly 11 million of them shared). Profiling relied on immunoSEQ multiplex PCR, and the TCRdb table lists in-frame clones only, not all of them. V and J calls and clone size are those listed in that table; D and trimming were worked out from the DNA. The sample yields 140,000 or so clones, 74% seen once. Sequencing input: PBMCs. The chain has TRBV6-6 and TRBJ1-5, with D maybe TRBD1 (5 bases). This TCR was sampled from a man between 18 and 35 years old in good health and CMV-seropositive. The CDR3 reads CASSWGRGNQPQHF. The CDR3 DNA follows: TGTGCCAGCAGTTGGGGCCGAGGCAATCAGCCCCAGCATTTT.